One and the same sample provided the 23 T cell receptor beta chains below, sequenced in a study of response to subunit inactivated influenza vaccine. In TCRdb, the RT-PCR reads were re-called with MiXCR into one record per CDR3 protein. The data contain just under 550,000 distinct CDR3 sequences, roughly a quarter of them seen just once; the ten biggest clones take up about 3%. These same data were also listed under a study on T cells expressing NK-cell markers. That paper states: Libraries used 5'RACE template switching adding universal primer site and UMIs.

This specimen was CD4+ T cells sorted from PBMCs, taken about 11 days after vaccination. The receptor source for this set is a man in his forties or fifties who received an inactivated influenza vaccine.

The V gene is TRBV5-6, the J gene TRBJ2-7, with 10 bases that match TRBD1. V lost 4 bases to trimming and J lost 0 bases; unmatched junction nucleotides: 7. The CDR3 runs 16 residues. CDR1 is SGHDT, CDR2 YYEEEE, per germline. The CDR3 loop reads CASSTPGQGPSYEQYF. DNA for the CDR3: TGTGCCAGCAGCACTCCGGGACAGGGGCCCTCCTACGAGCAGTACTTC.

This sequence joins TRBV5-1 and TRBJ2-5; no firm D call. CDR1 is SGHRS and CDR2 is YFSETQ in the germline V gene. The length of the CDR3 is 14 residues. V shed 4 bases and J shed 3 bases, with 13 bases lying between them. The CDR3 sequence: CASSPQYKEETQYF. The CDR3 region has the DNA TGCGCCAGCAGCCCCCAATACAAAGAAGAGACCCAGTACTTC. The full variable domain, in which reference TRBV5-1 and TRBJ2-5 provide the parts outside the CDR3, is KAGVTQTPRYLIKTRGQQVTLSCSPISGHRSVSWYQQTPGQGLQFLFEYFSETQRNKGNFPGRFSGRQFSNSRSEMNVSTLELGDSALYLCASSPQYKEETQYFGPGTRLLVL.

In its sample, this clonotype was seen a few times. DNA of the CDR3: TGTGCCAGCAGCCATCTCCCGGGACCCTTGAACTACAATGAGCAGTTCTTC. Its translation: CASSHLPGPLNYNEQFF. The chain joins TRBV14 to TRBJ2-1; D may correspond to TRBD1 or TRBD2 (5 bases each). The CDR3 runs 17 residues. V lost 3 bases and J 3 bases, leaving 18 bases between the germline ends. CDR1 is SGHDN, CDR2 FVKESK, per germline.

There are a few counts of this clonotype. This chain links TRBV3-1 with TRBJ2-5; D unresolved. The CDR3 extends over 15 amino acids. V was clipped by 7 bases and J by 3 bases, with 18 bases between them. The germline V gene encodes CDR1 LGHDT and CDR2 YNNKEL (reference sequence). CDR3 loop: CASTLYRAGEETQYF. The CDR3 coding sequence is TGTGCCAGCACCTTATACCGGGCAGGAGAAGAGACCCAGTACTTC.

V gene TRBV11-2 combines with J gene TRBJ2-3; TRBD2 matches at 12 bases. This CDR3 is 20 amino acids long. The junction had 19 bases not matched to a gene; V was cut back by 5 bases and J by 4 bases. Germline values: CDR1 SGHAT, CDR2 FQNNGV. The CDR3 here is CASSPRLAGAIRRAADTQYF. The CDR3 region has the DNA TGTGCCAGCAGCCCCCGACTAGCGGGAGCGATAAGGAGGGCCGCAGATACGCAGTATTTT.

CDR3 sequence (DNA): TGTGCCAGTTGGGACAGGGGACCTAACTCCTACAATGAGCAGTTCTTC. Protein product: CASWDRGPNSYNEQFF. This chain connects TRBV9 to TRBJ2-1; 10 nucleotides align to TRBD1. The CDR3 has 16 amino acids. Trimming removed 8 bases from V and 0 bases from J; junction bases left unmatched: 8. Germline-derived CDR1 and CDR2 are SGDLS and YYNGEE.

This chain joins TRBV10-3 and TRBJ2-1, with no clear D. Germline lookup yields CDR1 ENHRY and CDR2 SYGVKD. V gave up 7 bases and J gave up 6 bases, with 16 bases separating them. The CDR3 is made up of 14 amino acids. The CDR3, as DNA: TGTGCCATCAACCCCGGATCCAAGAGCAATGAGCAGTTCTTC. This translates into CAINPGSKSNEQFF.

The sample holds a few counts of this clonotype. V usage is TRBV6-1 and J usage is TRBJ1-6; D might be TRBD1 (6 bases). Between the trimmed V and J ends, which lost 9 bases and 4 bases, there was a span of 10 bases. Germline CDR1 is MNHNS and CDR2 is SASEGT. The CDR3 is 13 residues long. CDR3 loop: CASQDRYNSPLHF. The CDR3 nucleotides are TGTGCCAGTCAGGACAGATATAATTCACCCCTCCACTTT.

The rearrangement joins TRBV29-1 to TRBJ1-1, with a tentative D call TRBD1 (5 bases). The CDR3 sequence is 13 residues long. CDR1 and CDR2 (germline): SQVTM, ANQGSEA. V dropped 2 bases and J dropped 3 bases, with 10 bases sitting between them. This chain's CDR3 is CSVEFRADTEAFF. In DNA, the CDR3 is TGCAGCGTTGAATTCAGGGCGGACACTGAAGCTTTCTTT.

This clonotype was seen a handful of times. CDR3 nucleotide sequence: TGTGCCAGCAGCCACGATGTAGGGCGGGGGAATGAGCAGTTCTTC. Protein sequence: CASSHDVGRGNEQFF. The chain recombines TRBV9 with TRBJ2-1, with 7 positions matching TRBD2. V lost 4 bases and J lost 7; bases outside the gene matches: 11. This CDR3 is 15 amino acids long. Per germline, CDR1 SGDLS and CDR2 YYNGEE.

The rearrangement joins TRBV6-5 to TRBJ1-1; D gene ambiguous. Trimming shortened V by 2 bases and J by 3 bases, and 4 bases separated the two germline ends. The CDR3 extends over 12 amino acids. CDR1 and CDR2 (germline): MNHEY, SVGAGI. CDR3 sequence reads: CASSYRDTEAFF. The CDR3 region has the DNA TGTGCCAGCAGTTACAGGGACACTGAAGCTTTCTTT.

A word on this clonotype: A read error is possible here, since a much larger clone lies one base away. The chain joins TRBV4-3 to TRBJ2-5, with D maybe TRBD1 (6 bases). The CDR3 has 13 residues. Germline lookup yields CDR1 LGHNA and CDR2 YSLEER. V was shortened by 1 base and J by 4 bases, with 7 bases between the two germline ends. The CDR3: CASSQARGETQYF. In DNA, the CDR3 is TGCGCCAGCAGCCAAGCCAGGGGAGAGACCCAGTACTTC.

This clonotype was counted only a few times. The rearrangement uses TRBV5-1 and TRBJ2-3; 8 nucleotides agree with TRBD1. This CDR3 has 15 residues. In germline, CDR1 is SGHRS, CDR2 YFSETQ. With 3 bases clipped from V and 4 bases from J, the junction kept 7 bases outside the gene matches. The DNA for the CDR3 is TGCGCCAGCAGCTCTCCGGACAGGGCAGCAGATACGCAGTATTTT. Its translation is CASSSPDRAADTQYF.

In its sample, this clonotype was seen a few times. The rearrangement joins TRBV4-1 to TRBJ1-1, with 7 bases matching TRBD1. CDR1 and CDR2 (germline): MGHRA, YSYEKL. The V gene end was trimmed by 4 bases and the J gene end by 0 bases; junction bases not matched to a gene: 5. The CDR3 runs 15 residues. CDR3 in DNA: TGCGCCAGCAGCCCAGGACAGGCGTTGAACACTGAAGCTTTCTTT. Amino acids: CASSPGQALNTEAFF.

The rearrangement uses TRBV6-2 or TRBV6-3 and TRBJ2-1; 15 bases map to TRBD2. This CDR3 is 19 amino acids long. Germline-derived CDR1 and CDR2 are MNHEY and SVGEGT. V lost 0 bases to trimming and J lost 5 bases; unmatched junction nucleotides: 8. The chain's CDR3 is CASSYSWTSGRAFHNEQFF. CDR3 coding DNA: TGTGCCAGCAGTTACTCGTGGACTAGCGGGAGGGCATTCCACAATGAGCAGTTCTTC.

Only a few counts were recorded for this clonotype. The genes are TRBV27 and TRBJ1-2, with D unclear. With 3 bases removed from V and 7 bases from J, the gap between germline ends came to 12 bases. The V gene's germline CDR1 is MNHEY and CDR2 SMNVEV (reference sequence). The CDR3 contains 13 residues. The CDR3 DNA reads as TGTGCCAGCAGTTTGAGTGGCGGTGGTGGCTACACCTTC. Residues: CASSLSGGGGYTF.

This clonotype was counted only a few times. J is TRBJ2-5 and V is TRBV20-1; 8 bases fit TRBD2. Germline CDR1 and CDR2: DFQATT and SNEGSKA (reference sequence). V shed 3 bases and J 5 bases; nucleotides not matched to a gene: 8. This CDR3 comprises 14 residues. The chain's CDR3 is CSASQREQGETQYF. CDR3 coding DNA: TGCAGTGCTAGTCAGCGGGAGCAAGGGGAGACCCAGTACTTC.

The rearrangement joins TRBV7-2 to TRBJ2-1; perhaps TRBD2 as D (5 bases). The CDR3 length is 13 residues. The V gene lost 1 base and the J gene lost 12 bases, with 13 bases spanning the gap. The germline gives CDR1 SGHTA, CDR2 FQGNSA. The CDR3, as DNA: TGTGCCAGCAGCTTAGAACGGTCTGGAGGGCAGTTCTTC. As protein: CASSLERSGGQFF.

This clonotype appeared a few times. The chain recombines TRBV2 with TRBJ2-1; 7 bases are shared with TRBD2. The trim removed 6 bases at V and 5 bases at J, leaving 10 bases unmatched. Germline V gene data show CDR1 as SNHLY and CDR2 as FYNNEI. The CDR3 runs 15 residues. The CDR3 bases are TGTGCCAGCAGGACCCCCGGACTAGTAAACAATGAGCAGTTCTTC. This translates into CASRTPGLVNNEQFF.

V usage is TRBV6-1 and J usage is TRBJ2-3; tentative D call: TRBD2 (5 bases). Germline values: CDR1 MNHNS, CDR2 SASEGT. Trimming pared 4 bases from V and 1 base from J, leaving 9 bases between. This CDR3 has 14 amino acids. CDR3 residues: CASSVSRGTDTQYF. The CDR3, as DNA: TGTGCCAGCAGTGTTTCGAGGGGCACAGATACGCAGTATTTT.

V usage is TRBV11-1 and J usage is TRBJ1-1, with 11 bases fitting TRBD1. With V trimmed by 2 bases and J by 0 bases, 8 bases remained unmatched. The germline V gene encodes CDR1 SGHAT and CDR2 FQDESV (reference sequence). The CDR3 runs to 18 residues. The CDR3: CASSLPGGTGGMNTEAFF. DNA for the CDR3: TGTGCCAGCAGCTTACCAGGCGGGACAGGGGGAATGAACACTGAAGCTTTCTTT.

Only one count was recorded for this clonotype. A much larger clone lies a single base off, so this may be a read error. The gene calls are TRBV5-1 and TRBJ2-2, with D perhaps being TRBD1 or TRBD2 (5 bases each). CDR3 size: 15 residues. The germline V gene encodes CDR1 SGHRS and CDR2 YFSETQ. Trimming left V 0 bases short and J 3 bases short, with 9 bases between. The CDR3 spells CASSLVQGDTGELFF. Here the CDR3 DNA reads TGCGCCAGCAGCTTGGTCCAGGGAGACACCGGGGAGCTGTTTTTT.

This clonotype has just a few counts. The chain carries TRBV10-3 and TRBJ2-1; a weak D match, TRBD2 (7 bases). Germline CDR1 reads ENHRY; CDR2 reads SYGVKD. The germline V and J ends were trimmed by 11 bases and 0 bases, with 14 bases remaining between them. CDR3 length: 14 residues. The CDR3 bases are TGTGCCGCGGGGAGGGGGAGCTCCTACAATGAGCAGTTCTTC. Translating it yields CAAGRGSSYNEQFF.